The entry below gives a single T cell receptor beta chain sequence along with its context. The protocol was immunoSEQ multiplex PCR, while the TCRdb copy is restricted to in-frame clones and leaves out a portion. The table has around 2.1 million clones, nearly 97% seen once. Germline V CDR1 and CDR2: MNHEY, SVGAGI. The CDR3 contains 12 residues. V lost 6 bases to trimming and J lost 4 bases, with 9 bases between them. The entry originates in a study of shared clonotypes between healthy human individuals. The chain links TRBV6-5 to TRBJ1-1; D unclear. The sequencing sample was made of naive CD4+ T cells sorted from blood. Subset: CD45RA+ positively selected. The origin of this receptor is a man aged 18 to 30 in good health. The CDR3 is CASRASATEAFF. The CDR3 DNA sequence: TGTGCCAGCAGAGCCAGTGCCACTGAAGCTTTCTTT.